The clone carrying this TCR beta chain was counted at least ten times. The antigen is undetermined. This sample is drawn from a study of T cells after yellow fever vaccination. For the study at large: In the case of low-cell-number fractions, SMART-Seq v4 Ultra Low Input was used for preparation.

Production of TCR cDNA was by 5'RACE template switching, which also added a universal primer site and UMIs. MiXCR was run by TCRdb on the 5' RACE reads, yielding one entry per CDR3 protein. Among 150,000 to 200,000 distinct CDR3 sequences, 5.5% to 7.5% were seen once, and the ten largest hold approximately 3%. Findings of the study overall: The presence of abundant clonotypes contaminating from the bulk population was possible in FACS-sorted repertoires. The study re-detected most primary-vaccination clones after the booster (under 97% CD4, roughly 88% CD8).

The germline V gene encodes CDR1 SGDLS and CDR2 YYNGEE. This CDR3 region has 14 residues. V was shortened by 4 bases and J by 4 bases, with 11 bases between the two germline ends. The receptor was derived from a man aged 18 to 29 who received the YFV17D yellow fever vaccine. The rearrangement uses TRBV9 and TRBJ2-2, with D perhaps matching TRBD2 (5 bases). Source: CD4+ T cells sorted from PBMCs, taken on the day of the first yellow fever vaccination. The CDR3 nucleotides are TGTGCCAGCAGCCCGGGGAACCCCACCGGGGAGCTGTTTTTT. Translated: CASSPGNPTGELFF.